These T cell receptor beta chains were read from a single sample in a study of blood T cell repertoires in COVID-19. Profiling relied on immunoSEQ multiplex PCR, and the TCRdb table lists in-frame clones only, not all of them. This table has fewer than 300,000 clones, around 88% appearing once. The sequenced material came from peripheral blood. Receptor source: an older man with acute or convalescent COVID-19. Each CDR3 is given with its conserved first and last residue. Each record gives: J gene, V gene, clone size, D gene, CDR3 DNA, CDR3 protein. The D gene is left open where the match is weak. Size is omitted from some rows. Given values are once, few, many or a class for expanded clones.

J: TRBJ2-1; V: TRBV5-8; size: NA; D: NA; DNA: TGTGCCAGCAGCTTGGGTTCGGTGGGCTATTACAATGAGCAGTTCTTC; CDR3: CASSLGSVGYYNEQFF
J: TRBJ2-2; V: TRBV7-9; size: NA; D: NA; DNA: TGTGCCAGCAGCTCACTAGTGACCGGGGAGCTGTTTTTT; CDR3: CASSSLVTGELFF
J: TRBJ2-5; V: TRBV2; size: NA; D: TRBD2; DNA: TGTGCCAGCAGAACCGGGACTAGCGGGGGATGGGCCTACCAAGAGACCCAGTACTTC; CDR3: CASRTGTSGGWAYQETQYF
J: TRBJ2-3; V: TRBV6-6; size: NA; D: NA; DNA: TGTGCCAGCTCGAGCCTGTCAGGAGATACGCAGTATTTT; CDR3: CASSSLSGDTQYF
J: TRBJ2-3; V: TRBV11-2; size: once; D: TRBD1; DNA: TGTGCCAGCAGCTCGCAGGGGGCCTACACAGATACGCAGTATTTT; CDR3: CASSSQGAYTDTQYF
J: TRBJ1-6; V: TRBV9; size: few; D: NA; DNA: TGTGCCAGCAGCCTCGGGGTGAGTTCACCCCTCCACTTT; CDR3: CASSLGVSSPLHF
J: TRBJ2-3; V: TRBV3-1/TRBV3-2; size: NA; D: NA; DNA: TGTGCCAGCAGCCAAGTGCCAGGTTTGAGCCGCACAGATACGCAGTATTTT; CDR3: CASSQVPGLSRTDTQYF
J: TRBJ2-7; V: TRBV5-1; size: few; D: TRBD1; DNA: TGCGCCAGCAGCTTGGATCAGGGGGCCTACGAGCAGTACTTC; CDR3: CASSLDQGAYEQYF
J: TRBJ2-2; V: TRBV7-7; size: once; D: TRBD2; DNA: TGTGCTAGCAGCTCCGGGACTAGCGGGGTGAACACCGGGGAGCTGTTTTTT; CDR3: CASSSGTSGVNTGELFF
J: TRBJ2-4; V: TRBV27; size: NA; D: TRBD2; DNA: TGTGCCAGCAGTCAATGGGCTAGCGGACAACTAGCCAAAAACATTCAGTACTTC; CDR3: CASSQWASGQLAKNIQYF
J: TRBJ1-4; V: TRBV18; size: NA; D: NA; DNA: TGTGCCAGCTCACCCCTAGCGACTAGCGATAATGAAAAACTGTTTTTT; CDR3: CASSPLATSDNEKLFF
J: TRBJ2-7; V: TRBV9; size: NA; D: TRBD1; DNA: TGTGCCAGCAGCGCCACCGCAGGGGGCGGCTACGAGCAGTACTTC; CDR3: CASSATAGGGYEQYF
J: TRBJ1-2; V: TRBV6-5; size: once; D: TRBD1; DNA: TGTGCCAGCAGTTTATCGACAGGGGGCGACTATGGCTACACCTTC; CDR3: CASSLSTGGDYGYTF
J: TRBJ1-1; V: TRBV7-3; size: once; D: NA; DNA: TGTGCCAGCAGCTTAACAGGGGACACTGAAGCTTTCTTT; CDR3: CASSLTGDTEAFF
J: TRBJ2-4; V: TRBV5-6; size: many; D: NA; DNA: TGTGCCAGCAGCGAGACAGGTCTAGCCAAAAACATTCAGTACTTC; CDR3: CASSETGLAKNIQYF
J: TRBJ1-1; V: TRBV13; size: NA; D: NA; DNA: TGTGCCAGCAGCCAGACAGACACTGAAGCTTTCTTT; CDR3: CASSQTDTEAFF
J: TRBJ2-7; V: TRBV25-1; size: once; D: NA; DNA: TGTGCCAGCAGTGATGACAGAAGGAACTCCTACGAGCAGTACTTC; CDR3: CASSDDRRNSYEQYF
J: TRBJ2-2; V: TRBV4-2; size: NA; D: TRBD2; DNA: TGTGCCAGCAGCGGAACGGGAGGTAGTACCGGGGAGCTGTTTTTT; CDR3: CASSGTGGSTGELFF
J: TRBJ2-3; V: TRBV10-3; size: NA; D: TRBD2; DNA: TGTGCCGGCAGACTAGCCAGCACAGATACGCAGTATTTT; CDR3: CAGRLASTDTQYF
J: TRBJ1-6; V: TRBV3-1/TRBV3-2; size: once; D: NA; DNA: TGTGCCAGCAGCCAAGAGCTAACAGGGAAGTCGTCACCCCTCCACTTT; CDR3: CASSQELTGKSSPLHF
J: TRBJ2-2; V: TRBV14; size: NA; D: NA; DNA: TGTGCCAGCAGCCAGTTCCCTAGCGTGCTGGCCGGGGAGCTGTTTTTT; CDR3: CASSQFPSVLAGELFF
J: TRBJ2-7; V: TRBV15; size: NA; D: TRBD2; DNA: TGTGCCACCAGCTACCCCGAGTCCGCGGGGGGGCCCCACGAGCAGTACTTC; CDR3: CATSYPESAGGPHEQYF
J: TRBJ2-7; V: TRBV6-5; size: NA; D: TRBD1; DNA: TGTGCCAGCAGCCCCGAGACAGGGGCCCCCTACGAGCAGTACTTC; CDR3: CASSPETGAPYEQYF
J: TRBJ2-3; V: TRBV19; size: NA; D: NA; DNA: TGTGCCAGTAGCCCCGGGACTCAACCGGGAGATACGCAGTATTTT; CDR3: CASSPGTQPGDTQYF
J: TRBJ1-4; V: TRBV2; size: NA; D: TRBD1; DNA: TGTGCCAGCAGAGGGACAGGGGCAACTAATGAAAAACTGTTTTTT; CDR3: CASRGTGATNEKLFF
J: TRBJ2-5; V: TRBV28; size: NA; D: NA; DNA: TGTGCCAGCTGTTCAGGTCCGGAGGCCCAGTACTTC; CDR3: CASCSGPEAQYF
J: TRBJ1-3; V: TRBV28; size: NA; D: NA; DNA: TGTGCCAGCAGTGAGTACCCCGAGTCTGGAAACACCATATATTTT; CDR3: CASSEYPESGNTIYF
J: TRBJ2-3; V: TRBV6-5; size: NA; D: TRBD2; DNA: TGTGCCAGCAGGGGGGGGAGTTTTCGCACAGATACGCAGTATTTT; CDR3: CASRGGSFRTDTQYF
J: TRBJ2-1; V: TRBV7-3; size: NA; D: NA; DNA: TGTGCCAGCAGCTTATGGAGGGCCTCCTACAATGAGCAGTTCTTC; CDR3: CASSLWRASYNEQFF